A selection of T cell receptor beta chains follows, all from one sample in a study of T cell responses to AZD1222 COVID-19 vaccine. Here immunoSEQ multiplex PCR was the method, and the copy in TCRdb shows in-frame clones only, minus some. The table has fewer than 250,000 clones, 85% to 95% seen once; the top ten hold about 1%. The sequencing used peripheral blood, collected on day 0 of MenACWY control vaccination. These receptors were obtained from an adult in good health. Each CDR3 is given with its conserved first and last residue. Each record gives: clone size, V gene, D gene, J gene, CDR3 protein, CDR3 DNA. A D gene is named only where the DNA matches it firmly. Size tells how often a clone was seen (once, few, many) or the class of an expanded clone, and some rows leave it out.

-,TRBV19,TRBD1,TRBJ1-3,CASPQGQGVPGNTIYF,TGTGCCAGTCCCCAGGGACAGGGAGTACCTGGAAACACCATATATTTT
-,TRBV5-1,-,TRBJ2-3,CASSLVGLLGTDTQYF,TGCGCCAGCAGCTTGGTCGGACTCCTAGGAACAGATACGCAGTATTTT
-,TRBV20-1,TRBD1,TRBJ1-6,CSASDRGKPNSPLHF,TGCAGTGCTAGTGACAGGGGGAAACCGAATTCACCCCTCCACTTT
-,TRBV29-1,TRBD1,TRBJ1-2,CSVEQGATTNYGYTF,TGCAGCGTTGAGCAGGGGGCTACGACTAACTATGGCTACACCTTC
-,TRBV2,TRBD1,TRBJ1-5,CASRPGWTGKEPQHF,TGTGCCAGCAGGCCTGGATGGACAGGGAAAGAGCCCCAGCATTTT
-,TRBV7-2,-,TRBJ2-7,CASSLAGEQYF,TGTGCCAGCAGCTTAGCGGGCGAGCAGTACTTC
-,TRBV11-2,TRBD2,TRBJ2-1,CASSFTSGGENEQFF,TGTGCCAGCAGCTTCACTAGCGGGGGGGAAAATGAGCAGTTCTTC
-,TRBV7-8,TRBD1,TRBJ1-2,CASSLGTRTGTGYTF,TGTGCCAGCAGCTTAGGCACCCGGACAGGGACGGGCTACACCTTC
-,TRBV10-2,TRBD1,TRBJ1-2,CASSVDGQGIWDGYTF,TGCGCCAGCAGTGTTGACGGACAGGGCATTTGGGATGGCTACACCTTC
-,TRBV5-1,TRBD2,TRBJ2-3,CASSVRLASDTQYF,TGCGCCAGCAGCGTCAGACTAGCGTCAGATACGCAGTATTTT
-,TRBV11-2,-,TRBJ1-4,CASREGGKLFF,TGTGCCAGCAGGGAGGGGGGAAAACTGTTTTTT
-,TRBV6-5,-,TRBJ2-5,CASSLTGSSETQYF,TGTGCCAGCAGCTTAACAGGGTCTTCAGAGACCCAGTACTTC
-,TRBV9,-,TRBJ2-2,CASSVRLAFTGELFF,TGTGCCAGCAGCGTACGACTGGCGTTCACCGGGGAGCTGTTTTTT
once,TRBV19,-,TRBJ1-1,CASSIGVMNTEAFF,TGTGCCAGTAGTATAGGGGTGATGAACACTGAAGCTTTCTTT
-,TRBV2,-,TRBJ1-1,CASTWGGPTEAFF,TGTGCCAGCACATGGGGGGGGCCCACTGAAGCTTTCTTT
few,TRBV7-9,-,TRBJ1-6,CASSLVVGVEAPLHF,TGTGCCAGCAGCTTAGTCGTAGGGGTCGAAGCACCCCTCCACTTT
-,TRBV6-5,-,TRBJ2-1,CASRNAFQAYNEQFF,TGTGCCAGCCGGAACGCATTTCAGGCCTACAATGAGCAGTTCTTC
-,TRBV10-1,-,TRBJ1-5,CASSVGRGRGEVDSNQPQHF,TGCGCCAGCAGTGTGGGCCGGGGCAGGGGAGAGGTAGATAGCAATCAGCCCCAGCATTTT
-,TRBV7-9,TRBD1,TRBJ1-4,CASSLAGTGGEKLFF,TGTGCCAGCAGCTTAGCCGGGACAGGGGGTGAAAAACTGTTTTTT
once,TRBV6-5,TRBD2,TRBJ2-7,CASTVVAGVLYEQYF,TGTGCCAGCACGGTGGTAGCGGGGGTTCTCTACGAGCAGTACTTC
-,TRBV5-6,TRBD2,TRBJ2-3,CASSLGPSGGKMGYF,TGTGCCAGCAGCTTGGGTCCTAGCGGGGGCAAAATGGGGTATTTT
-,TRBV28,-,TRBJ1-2,CASSLQGSSYGYTF,TGTGCCAGCAGTTTACAGGGGTCTAGCTATGGCTACACCTTC
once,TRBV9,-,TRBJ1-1,CASSVLAQNTEAFF,TGTGCCAGCAGCGTCTTGGCCCAGAACACTGAAGCTTTCTTT
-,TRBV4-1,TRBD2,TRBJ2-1,CASSQEVRGGYNEQFF,TGCGCCAGCAGCCAAGAGGTCCGGGGGGGATACAATGAGCAGTTCTTC
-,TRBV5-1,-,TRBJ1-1,CASNLGETGNTEAFF,TGCGCCAGCAATCTGGGGGAGACAGGGAACACTGAAGCTTTCTTT
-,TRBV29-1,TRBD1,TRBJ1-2,CSAGTGGNYGYTF,TGCAGCGCCGGGACAGGGGGTAACTATGGCTACACCTTC
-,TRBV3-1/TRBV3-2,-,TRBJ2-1,CASSYQGDEQFF,TGTGCCAGCAGCTATCAGGGTGATGAGCAGTTCTTC
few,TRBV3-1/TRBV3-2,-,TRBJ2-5,CASSHVETQYF,TGTGCCAGCAGCCATGTAGAGACCCAGTACTTC
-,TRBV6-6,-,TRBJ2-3,CASSYRGDRTDTQYF,TGTGCCAGCAGTTACAGGGGAGACCGCACAGATACGCAGTATTTT
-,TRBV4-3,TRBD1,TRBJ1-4,CASSQEGTATNEKLFF,TGCGCCAGCAGCCAAGAAGGGACAGCAACTAATGAAAAACTGTTTTTT
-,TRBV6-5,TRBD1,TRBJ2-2,CASRVGTVNTGELFF,TGTGCCAGCAGGGTTGGGACAGTAAACACCGGGGAGCTGTTTTTT
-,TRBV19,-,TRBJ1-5,CASRDFGQGYQPQHF,TGTGCCAGTAGGGACTTTGGGCAGGGTTATCAGCCCCAGCATTTT
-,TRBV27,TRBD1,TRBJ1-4,CASSSTGAANEKLFF,TGTGCCAGCAGTTCGACAGGGGCGGCTAATGAAAAACTGTTTTTT
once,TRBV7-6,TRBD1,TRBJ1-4,CASSPGTGEKLFF,TGTGCCAGCAGCCCAGGGACAGGGGAAAAACTGTTTTTT
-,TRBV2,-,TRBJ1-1,CASSSQGGTEAFF,TGTGCCAGCAGTTCACAGGGAGGCACTGAAGCTTTCTTT
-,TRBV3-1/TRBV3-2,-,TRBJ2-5,CASSQKGVGMETQYF,TGTGCCAGCAGCCAAAAAGGGGTCGGTATGGAGACCCAGTACTTC
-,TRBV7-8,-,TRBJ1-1,CASRYAQRNTEAFF,TGTGCCAGCCGGTATGCCCAGAGGAACACTGAAGCTTTCTTT
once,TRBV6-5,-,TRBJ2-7,CASSYPQVGGEQYF,TGTGCCAGCAGTTACCCCCAGGTAGGAGGGGAGCAGTACTTC
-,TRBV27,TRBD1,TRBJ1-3,CASSPRTGGTGNTIYF,TGTGCCAGCAGTCCCCGGACAGGAGGAACTGGAAACACCATATATTTT
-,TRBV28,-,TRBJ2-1,CASSILRNEQFF,TGTGCCAGCAGTATACTTAGGAATGAGCAGTTCTTC
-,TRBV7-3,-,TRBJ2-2,CASSLDFSGELFF,TGTGCCAGCAGCTTAGATTTCAGCGGGGAGCTGTTTTTT
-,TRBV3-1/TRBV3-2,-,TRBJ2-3,CASSQVGFDTQYF,TGTGCCAGCAGCCAGGTAGGGTTTGATACGCAGTATTTT
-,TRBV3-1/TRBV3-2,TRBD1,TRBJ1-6,CASSQKGQGDFPLHF,TGTGCCAGCAGCCAAAAGGGACAGGGCGATTTTCCCCTCCACTTT
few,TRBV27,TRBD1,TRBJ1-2,CASSRDRVYGYTF,TGTGCCAGCAGCCGGGACAGGGTGTATGGCTACACCTTC